This section outlines one T cell receptor (beta chain) sequence together with its context. These data originate in a study of blood T cell repertoires in COVID-19. Study-wide context: Nucleic acid was either cDNA or gDNA, and it came from T cells, B-cell-depleted T cells, or PBMCs.

Assay used: immunoSEQ multiplex PCR; TCRdb lists only in-frame clones, some missing. The table records some 200,000 clones, 80% to 90% of them present only once. Germline values: CDR1 LNHDA, CDR2 SQIVND (reference sequence). The CDR3 loop spans 14 amino acids. The J segment lost 3 bases and the V segment lost 9 bases, leaving 8 bases of the junction unmatched. Sequencing was done on a sample of peripheral blood. The V and J genes are TRBV19 and TRBJ1-5; 7 nucleotides line up with TRBD1. This TCR came from an older woman who had recovered from COVID-19. The CDR3 sequence is CASSGDRVNQPQHF. In DNA, the CDR3 is TGTGCCAGCAGTGGGGACAGAGTCAATCAGCCCCAGCATTTT.